Listed here are 21 T cell receptor beta chains from one sample, sequenced in a study of CD8 T cells in Susac syndrome. About 0.5 to 1 ug RNA was reverse transcribed with random hexamers. From the immunoSEQ multiplex PCR reads, TCRdb called clonotypes with MiXCR, one entry per CDR3 protein. The data contain under 300,000 distinct CDR3 sequences, almost 97% of them singletons. Sequencing was carried out using CD4+ T cells from PBMCs. The receptors come from a human donor with Susac syndrome.

The V call is TRBV3-1, the J call TRBJ2-7; 8 bases are a match to TRBD1. The V and J ends lost 6 bases and 0 bases, in that order; junction bases with no gene match: 4. This CDR3 has 14 amino acids. Germline V gene sequence: CDR1 LGHDT, CDR2 YNNKEL (reference sequence). The CDR3 DNA reads TGTGCCAGCAGACGGACAGGGCCCTCCTACGAGCAGTACTTC. This sequence encodes CASRRTGPSYEQYF.

The chain has TRBV27 and TRBJ2-5; a weak D match, TRBD2 (6 bases). Germline V lookup: CDR1 MNHEY, CDR2 SMNVEV (reference sequence). The CDR3 extends over 13 amino acids. Trimming pared 3 bases from V and 4 bases from J, leaving 9 bases between. This CDR3 reads CASSFLGGETQYF. CDR3 coding DNA: TGTGCCAGCAGTTTCTTGGGAGGAGAGACCCAGTACTTC.

The chain links TRBV27 to TRBJ2-1; 9 nucleotides match TRBD2. Trimming cost V 3 bases and J 6 bases; bases outside gene matches: 3. The CDR3 is made up of 14 amino acids. Germline lookup yields CDR1 MNHEY and CDR2 SMNVEV (reference sequence). CDR3 nucleotide sequence: TGTGCCAGCAGTTTGATAGCGGGAGTCAATGAGCAGTTCTTC. Translation: CASSLIAGVNEQFF.

The V call is TRBV4-1, the J call TRBJ2-7; 13 nucleotides match TRBD2. The V gene's germline CDR1 is MGHRA and CDR2 YSYEKL. With V trimmed by 5 bases and J by 4 bases, 8 bases remained unmatched. The CDR3 sequence is 16 residues long. The CDR3 sequence is CASSKITSGRAYEQYF. For the CDR3, the DNA is TGCGCCAGCAGCAAGATAACTAGCGGGAGGGCGTACGAGCAGTACTTC.

The chain couples TRBV20-1 to TRBJ2-5; TRBD1 might be the D (5 bases). Germline-derived CDR1 and CDR2 are DFQATT and SNEGSKA (reference sequence). V was pared by 7 bases and J by 0 bases, with 12 bases between. The CDR3 contains 13 residues. The CDR3 DNA sequence: TGCAGTGGGGTAGGGGCGTACCAAGAGACCCAGTACTTC. Protein: CSGVGAYQETQYF.

The chain carries TRBV25-1 and TRBJ1-2; TRBD1 aligns across 8 bases. The trim removed 1 base at V and 5 bases at J, leaving 12 bases unmatched. The CDR3 runs 17 residues. In germline, CDR1 is MGHDK, CDR2 SYGVNS. In DNA form, the CDR3 reads TGTGCCAGCAGTGAATTCTTTGAGACAGGGGCGCCTTATGGCTACACCTTC. Translating it yields CASSEFFETGAPYGYTF.

The V gene is TRBV5-1, the J gene TRBJ1-2; D gene uncertain. CDR1 and CDR2 from the germline V gene are SGHRS and YFSETQ. V shed 0 bases and J shed 10 bases, with 13 bases lying between them. This CDR3 has 13 residues. The DNA for the CDR3 is TGCGCCAGCAGCTTGGAGGATGGGAGTCTCTACACCTTC. Its translation: CASSLEDGSLYTF.

J is TRBJ1-2 and V is TRBV30; TRBD1 aligns across 7 bases. CDR3 length equals 14 residues. After removal of 8 bases from V and 0 bases from J, the junction contained 9 bases not matched to a gene. Germline V lookup: CDR1 GTSNPN, CDR2 SVGIG (reference sequence). In nucleotides, the CDR3 is TGTGCCATACATAGTGGACAGGCTAACTATGGCTACACCTTC. Encoded protein: CAIHSGQANYGYTF.

The table lists this clonotype with a few counts. V is TRBV25-1 and J is TRBJ2-1; 10 bases are shared with TRBD1. Germline values: CDR1 MGHDK, CDR2 SYGVNS. CDR3 length equals 15 residues. The trim removed 5 bases at V and 2 bases at J, leaving 3 bases unmatched. CDR3 nucleotides: TGTGCCAGCAGTTCCGGACAGGGGGCCTACAATGAGCAGTTCTTC. Protein sequence: CASSSGQGAYNEQFF.

The table lists this clonotype with a count of one. The V gene is TRBV29-1, the J gene TRBJ1-2, with TRBD1 matching over 11 bases. The CDR3 contains 16 residues. CDR1 SQVTM and CDR2 ANQGSEA come from the germline V gene. V lost 0 bases to trimming and J lost 11 bases; unmatched junction nucleotides: 14. The CDR3 protein is CSVEDTSPRTGGSYTF. In nucleotides, the CDR3 is TGCAGCGTTGAAGATACATCCCCCCGGACAGGGGGCAGTTACACCTTC.

Only one count was recorded for this clonotype. This chain links TRBV7-9 with TRBJ1-2; a possible D gene is TRBD1 (5 bases). V lost 7 bases and J lost 0, with 15 bases in between. The CDR3 has 15 residues. CDR1 SEHNR and CDR2 FQNEAQ come from the germline V gene (reference sequence). The DNA for the CDR3 is TGTGCCAGCACCCTTCTGGGAGGGGCTAACTATGGCTACACCTTC. Residues: CASTLLGGANYGYTF.

This chain links TRBV5-1 with TRBJ2-1, with a weak D call TRBD1 (6 bases). This CDR3 comprises 15 residues. V lost 6 bases and J lost 2, with 15 bases in between. From germline, CDR1 is SGHRS and CDR2 YFSETQ. The CDR3 DNA is TGCGCCAGCAACACAAACGGACAGACCTACAATGAGCAGTTCTTC. Its protein is CASNTNGQTYNEQFF.

The chain is built from TRBV28 and TRBJ1-2; TRBD1 is a possible D gene (6 bases). The length of the CDR3 is 16 residues. V lost 2 bases, J lost 2 bases, and 15 bases lay in between. In germline, CDR1 is MDHEN, CDR2 SYDVKM. The CDR3 DNA sequence: TGTGCCAGCAGTTTAAGGGATGTAAGGGGGAACTATGGCTACACCTTC. It translates to CASSLRDVRGNYGYTF.

This clonotype was recorded only once. J is TRBJ2-5 and V is TRBV20-1, with 8 bases that match TRBD1. The CDR3 runs to 15 residues. V lost 6 bases, J lost 5 bases, and 14 bases stayed unmatched. Germline CDR1 reads DFQATT; CDR2 reads SNEGSKA (reference sequence). This CDR3 reads CSAQAQGGGLETQYF. The CDR3 coding sequence is TGCAGTGCCCAGGCACAGGGGGGCGGGTTGGAGACCCAGTACTTC.

The V and J genes are TRBV11-2 and TRBJ1-1, with a tentative D call TRBD1 (5 bases). Trimming stripped 5 bases from V and 11 bases from J, with 15 bases between. This CDR3 comprises 12 residues. Germline V lookup: CDR1 SGHAT, CDR2 FQNNGV. The CDR3 sequence is CASSQQEVTAFF. CDR3 in DNA: TGTGCCAGCAGCCAACAGGAGGTTACGGCTTTCTTT.

This sequence joins TRBV29-1 and TRBJ1-1; 8 bases match TRBD1. CDR3 length equals 13 residues. The ends lost 1 base at V and 4 bases at J; junction bases unmatched: 2. From germline, CDR1 is SQVTM and CDR2 ANQGSEA. The CDR3 is CSVEAQGGTEAFF. The CDR3 coding sequence is TGCAGCGTTGAAGCACAGGGGGGCACTGAAGCTTTCTTT.

The rearrangement links TRBV9 to TRBJ2-7, with 7 bases aligning to TRBD2. The CDR3 is 13 residues long. V lost 3 bases, J lost 6 bases, and 6 bases stayed unmatched. CDR1 and CDR2 (germline): SGDLS, YYNGEE. In DNA form, the CDR3 reads TGTGCCAGCAGCGGGACTAGTGTCGGCGAGCAGTACTTC. Translating it yields CASSGTSVGEQYF.

This clonotype was seen a single time. This chain joins TRBV7-8 and TRBJ1-2; maybe TRBD1 (5 bases). The germline V gene has CDR1 SGHVS and CDR2 FQNEAQ. The germline V and J ends were trimmed by 1 base and 5 bases, with 14 bases remaining between them. The CDR3 sequence is 15 residues long. The CDR3 DNA reads as TGTGCCAGCAGCTTAGAAGGGAGGGGCAGTTATGGCTACACCTTC. This codes for CASSLEGRGSYGYTF. The variable domain in full, completed from reference TRBV7-8 and TRBJ1-2, reads GAGVSQSPRYKVAKRGQDVALRCDPISGHVSLFWYQQALGQGPEFLTYFQNEAQLDKSGLPSDRFFAERPEGSVSTLKIQRTQQEDSAVYLCASSLEGRGSYGYTFGSGTRLTVV.

The chain recombines TRBV20-1 with TRBJ2-5; 7 bases map to TRBD2. V trimming: 6 bases; J trimming: 3 bases; junction bases outside the gene matches: 7. CDR3 length: 13 amino acids. The germline gives CDR1 DFQATT, CDR2 SNEGSKA (reference sequence). The CDR3, as DNA: TGCAGTGCCCCGAATCGGGAGGAAGAGACCCAGTACTTC. Translation gives CSAPNREEETQYF.

The chain has TRBV29-1 and TRBJ1-1; D is undetermined. CDR1 and CDR2 (germline): SQVTM, ANQGSEA. The CDR3 contains 10 residues. The ends were cut back, 7 bases at V and 7 bases at J, with 10 bases in the middle. This CDR3 reads CSAWSFEAFF. Written as DNA, the CDR3 is TGCAGCGCCTGGTCCTTTGAAGCTTTCTTT. The variable domain in full, completed from reference TRBV29-1 and TRBJ1-1, reads SAVISQKPSRDICQRGTSLTIQCQVDSQVTMMFWYRQQPGQSLTLIATANQGSEATYESGFVIDKFPISRPNLTFSTLTVSNMSPEDSSIYLCSAWSFEAFFGQGTRLTVV.

This chain links TRBV6-4 with TRBJ2-3, with 7 bases fitting TRBD1. CDR3 length equals 15 residues. CDR1 and CDR2 (germline): MRHNA, SNTAGT. Trimming removed 4 bases from V and 0 bases from J; junction bases left unmatched: 4. The CDR3 DNA reads as TGTGCCAGCAGTGTTCGGGACAGAAGCACAGATACGCAGTATTTT. It codes for CASSVRDRSTDTQYF.